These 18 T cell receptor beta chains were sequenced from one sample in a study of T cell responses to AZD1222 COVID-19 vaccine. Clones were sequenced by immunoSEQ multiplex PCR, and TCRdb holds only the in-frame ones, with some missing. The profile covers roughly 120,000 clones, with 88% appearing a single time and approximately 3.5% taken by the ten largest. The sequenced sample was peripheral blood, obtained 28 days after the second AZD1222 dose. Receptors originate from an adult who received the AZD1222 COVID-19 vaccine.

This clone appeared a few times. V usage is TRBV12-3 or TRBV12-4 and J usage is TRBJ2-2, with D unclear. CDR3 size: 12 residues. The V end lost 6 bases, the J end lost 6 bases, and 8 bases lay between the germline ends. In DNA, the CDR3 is TGTGCCAGCAGCCCTCTCCCCGGGGAGCTGTTTTTT. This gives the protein CASSPLPGELFF.

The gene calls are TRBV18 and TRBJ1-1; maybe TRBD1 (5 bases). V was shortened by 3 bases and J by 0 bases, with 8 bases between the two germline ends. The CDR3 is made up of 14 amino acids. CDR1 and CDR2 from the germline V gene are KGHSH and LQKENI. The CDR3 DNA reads TGTGCCAGCTCACCCCAGGGTTTGAACACTGAAGCTTTCTTT. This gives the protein CASSPQGLNTEAFF.

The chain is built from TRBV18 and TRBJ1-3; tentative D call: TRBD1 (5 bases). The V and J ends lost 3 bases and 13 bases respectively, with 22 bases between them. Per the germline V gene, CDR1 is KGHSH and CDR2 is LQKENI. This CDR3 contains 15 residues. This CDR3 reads CASSPVQGATAPIYF. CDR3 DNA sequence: TGTGCCAGCTCACCGGTGCAGGGCGCTACCGCGCCTATATATTTT. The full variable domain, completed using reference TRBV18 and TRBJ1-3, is NAGVMQNPRHLVRRRGQEARLRCSPMKGHSHVYWYRQLPEEGLKFMVYLQKENIIDESGMPKERFSAEFPKEGPSILRIQQVVRGDSAAYFCASSPVQGATAPIYFGEGSWLTVV.

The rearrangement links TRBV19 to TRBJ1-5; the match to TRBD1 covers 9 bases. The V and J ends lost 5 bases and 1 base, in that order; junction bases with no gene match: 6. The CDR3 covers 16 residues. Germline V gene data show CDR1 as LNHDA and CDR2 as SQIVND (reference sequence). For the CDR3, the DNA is TGTGCCAGTAGTTCACAGGGGGCAGGGAGCAATCAGCCCCAGCATTTT. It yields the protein CASSSQGAGSNQPQHF.

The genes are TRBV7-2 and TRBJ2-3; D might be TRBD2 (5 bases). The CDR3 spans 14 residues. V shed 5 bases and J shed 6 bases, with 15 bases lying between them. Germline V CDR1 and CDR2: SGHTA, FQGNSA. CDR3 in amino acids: CASSPAGSVDTQYF. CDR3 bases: TGTGCCAGCAGCCCTGCGGGTAGCGTGGATACGCAGTATTTT.

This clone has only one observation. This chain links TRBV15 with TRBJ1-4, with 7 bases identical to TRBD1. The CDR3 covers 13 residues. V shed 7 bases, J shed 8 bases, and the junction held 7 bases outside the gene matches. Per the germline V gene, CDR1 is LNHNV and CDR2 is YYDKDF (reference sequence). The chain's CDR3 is CATTRQGREKLFF. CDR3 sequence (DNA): TGTGCCACCACCCGACAGGGTCGCGAAAAACTGTTTTTT.

CDR3 protein: CASSYSTGQPQHF. The CDR3 DNA follows: TGTGCCAGCAGTTACTCGACGGGTCAGCCCCAGCATTTT. This chain joins TRBV6-5 and TRBJ1-5; D not certain. The CDR3 contains 13 residues. Germline-derived CDR1 and CDR2 are MNHEY and SVGAGI. V was shortened by 0 bases and J by 6 bases, with 6 bases between the two germline ends.

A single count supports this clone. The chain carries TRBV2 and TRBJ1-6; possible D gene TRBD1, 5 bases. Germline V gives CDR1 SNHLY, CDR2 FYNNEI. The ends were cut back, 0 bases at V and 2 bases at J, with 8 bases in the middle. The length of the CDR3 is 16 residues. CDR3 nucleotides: TGTGCCAGCAGTGAAGCTAGGGGTACCTATAATTCACCCCTCCACTTT. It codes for CASSEARGTYNSPLHF.

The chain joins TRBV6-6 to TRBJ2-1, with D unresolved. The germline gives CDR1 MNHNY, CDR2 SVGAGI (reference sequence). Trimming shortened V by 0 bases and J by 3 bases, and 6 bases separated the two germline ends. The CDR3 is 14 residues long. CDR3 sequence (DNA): TGTGCCAGCAGTTACTCGATTGACTACAATGAGCAGTTCTTC. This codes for CASSYSIDYNEQFF.

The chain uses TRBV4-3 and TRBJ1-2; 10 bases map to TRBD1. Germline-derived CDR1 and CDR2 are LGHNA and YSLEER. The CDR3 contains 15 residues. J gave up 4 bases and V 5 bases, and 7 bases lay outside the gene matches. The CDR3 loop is CASSTRDRGPYGYTF. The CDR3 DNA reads TGCGCCAGCAGCACCCGGGACAGGGGACCCTATGGCTACACCTTC.

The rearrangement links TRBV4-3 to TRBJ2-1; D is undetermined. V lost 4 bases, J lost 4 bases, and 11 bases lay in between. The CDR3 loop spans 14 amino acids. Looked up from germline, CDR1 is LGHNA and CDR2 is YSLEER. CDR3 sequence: CASSLLGPYNEQFF. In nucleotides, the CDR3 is TGCGCCAGCAGCCTTCTAGGACCATACAATGAGCAGTTCTTC.

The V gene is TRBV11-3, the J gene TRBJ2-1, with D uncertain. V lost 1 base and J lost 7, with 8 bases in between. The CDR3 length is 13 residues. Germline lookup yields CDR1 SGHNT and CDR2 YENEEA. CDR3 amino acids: CASSLGGTNEQFF. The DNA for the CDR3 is TGTGCCAGCAGCTTAGGGGGTACGAATGAGCAGTTCTTC.

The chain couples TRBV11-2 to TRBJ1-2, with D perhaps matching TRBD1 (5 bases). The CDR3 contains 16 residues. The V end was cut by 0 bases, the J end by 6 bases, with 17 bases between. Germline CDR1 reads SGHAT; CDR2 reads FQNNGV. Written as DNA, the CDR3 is TGTGCCAGCAGCTTAGAGTACTTGCAGGGTGGCGATGGCTACACCTTC. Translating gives CASSLEYLQGGDGYTF.

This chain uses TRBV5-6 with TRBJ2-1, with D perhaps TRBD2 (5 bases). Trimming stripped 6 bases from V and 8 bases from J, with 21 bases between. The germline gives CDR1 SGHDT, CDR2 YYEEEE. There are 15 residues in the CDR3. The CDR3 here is CASTILRGSGDEQFF. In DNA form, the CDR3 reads TGTGCCAGCACAATACTAAGAGGGAGTGGCGATGAGCAGTTCTTC.

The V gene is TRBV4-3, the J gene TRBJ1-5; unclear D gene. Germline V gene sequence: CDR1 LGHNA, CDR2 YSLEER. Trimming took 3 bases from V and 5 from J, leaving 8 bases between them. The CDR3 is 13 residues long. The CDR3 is CASSQTRYQPQHF. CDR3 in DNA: TGCGCCAGCAGCCAGACGAGGTATCAGCCCCAGCATTTT.

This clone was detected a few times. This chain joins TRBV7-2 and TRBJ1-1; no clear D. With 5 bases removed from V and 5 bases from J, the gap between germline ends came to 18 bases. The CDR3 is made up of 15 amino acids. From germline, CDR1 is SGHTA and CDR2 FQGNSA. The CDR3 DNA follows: TGTGCCAGCAGCCTGGACGGTGGGCGCCAGACTGAAGCTTTCTTT. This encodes CASSLDGGRQTEAFF.

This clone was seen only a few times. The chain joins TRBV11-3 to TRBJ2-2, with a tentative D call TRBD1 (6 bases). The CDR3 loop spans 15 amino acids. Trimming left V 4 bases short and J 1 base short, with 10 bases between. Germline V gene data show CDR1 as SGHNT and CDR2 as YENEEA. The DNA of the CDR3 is TGTGCCAGCAGCTCCGGGACACTGAACACCGGGGAGCTGTTTTTT. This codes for CASSSGTLNTGELFF.

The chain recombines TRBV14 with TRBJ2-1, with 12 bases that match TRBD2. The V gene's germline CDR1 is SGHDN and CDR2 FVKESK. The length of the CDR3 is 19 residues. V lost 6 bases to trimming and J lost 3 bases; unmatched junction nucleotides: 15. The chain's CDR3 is CASSPLAGGGSLLYNEQFF. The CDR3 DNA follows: TGTGCCAGCAGTCCCCTAGCGGGAGGGGGGTCCCTTCTCTACAATGAGCAGTTCTTC.